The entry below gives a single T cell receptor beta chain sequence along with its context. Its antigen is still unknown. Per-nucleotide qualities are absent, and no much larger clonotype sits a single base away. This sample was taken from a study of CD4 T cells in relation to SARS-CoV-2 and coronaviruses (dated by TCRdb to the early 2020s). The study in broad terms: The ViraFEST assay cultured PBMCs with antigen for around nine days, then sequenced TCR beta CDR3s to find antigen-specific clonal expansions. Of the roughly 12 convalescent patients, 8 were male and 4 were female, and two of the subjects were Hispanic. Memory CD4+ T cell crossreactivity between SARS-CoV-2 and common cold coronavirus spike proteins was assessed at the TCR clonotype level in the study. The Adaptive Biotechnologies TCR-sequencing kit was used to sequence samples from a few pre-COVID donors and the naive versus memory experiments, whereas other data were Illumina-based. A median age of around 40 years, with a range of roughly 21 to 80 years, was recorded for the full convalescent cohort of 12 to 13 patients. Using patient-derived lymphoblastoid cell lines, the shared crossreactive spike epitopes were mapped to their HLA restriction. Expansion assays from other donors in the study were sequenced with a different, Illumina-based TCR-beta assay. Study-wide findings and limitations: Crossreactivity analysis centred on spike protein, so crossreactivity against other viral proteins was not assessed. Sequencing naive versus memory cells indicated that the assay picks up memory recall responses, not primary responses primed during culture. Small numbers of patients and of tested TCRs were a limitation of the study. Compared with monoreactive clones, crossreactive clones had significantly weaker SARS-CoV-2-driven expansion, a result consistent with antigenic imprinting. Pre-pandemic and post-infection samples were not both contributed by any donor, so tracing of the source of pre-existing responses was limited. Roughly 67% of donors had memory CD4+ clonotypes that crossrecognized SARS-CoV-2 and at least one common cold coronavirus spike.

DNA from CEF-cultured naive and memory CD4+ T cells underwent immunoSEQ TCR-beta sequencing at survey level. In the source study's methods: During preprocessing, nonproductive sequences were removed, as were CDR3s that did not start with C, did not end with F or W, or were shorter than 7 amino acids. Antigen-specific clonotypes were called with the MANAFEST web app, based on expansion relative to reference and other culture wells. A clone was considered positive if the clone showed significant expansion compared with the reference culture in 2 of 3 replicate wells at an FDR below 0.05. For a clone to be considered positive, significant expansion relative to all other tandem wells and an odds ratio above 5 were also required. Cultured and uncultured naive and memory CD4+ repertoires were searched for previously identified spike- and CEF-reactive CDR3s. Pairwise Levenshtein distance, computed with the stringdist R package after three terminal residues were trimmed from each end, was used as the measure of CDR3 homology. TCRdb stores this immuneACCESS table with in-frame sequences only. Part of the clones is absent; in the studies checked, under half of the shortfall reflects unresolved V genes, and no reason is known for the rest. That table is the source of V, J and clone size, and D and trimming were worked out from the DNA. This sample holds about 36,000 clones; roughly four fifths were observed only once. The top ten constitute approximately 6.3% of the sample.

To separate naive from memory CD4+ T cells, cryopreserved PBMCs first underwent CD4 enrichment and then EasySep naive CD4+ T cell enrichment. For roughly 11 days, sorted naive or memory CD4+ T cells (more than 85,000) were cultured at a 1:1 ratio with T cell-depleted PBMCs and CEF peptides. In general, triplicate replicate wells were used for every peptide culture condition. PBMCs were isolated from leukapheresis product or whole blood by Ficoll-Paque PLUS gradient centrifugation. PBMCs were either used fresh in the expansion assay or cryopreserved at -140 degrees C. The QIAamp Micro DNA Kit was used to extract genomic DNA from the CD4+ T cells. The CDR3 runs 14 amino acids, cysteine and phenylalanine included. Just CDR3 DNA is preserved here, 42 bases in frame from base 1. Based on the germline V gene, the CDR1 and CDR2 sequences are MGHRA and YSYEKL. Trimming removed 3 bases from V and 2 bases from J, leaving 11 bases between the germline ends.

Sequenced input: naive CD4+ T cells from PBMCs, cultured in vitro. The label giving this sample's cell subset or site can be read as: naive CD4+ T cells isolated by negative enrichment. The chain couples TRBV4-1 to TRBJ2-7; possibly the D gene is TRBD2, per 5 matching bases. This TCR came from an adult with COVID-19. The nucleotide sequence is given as TGCGCCAGCAGCCAGGCGGACTCGACCTACGAGCAGTACTTC. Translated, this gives CASSQADSTYEQYF.